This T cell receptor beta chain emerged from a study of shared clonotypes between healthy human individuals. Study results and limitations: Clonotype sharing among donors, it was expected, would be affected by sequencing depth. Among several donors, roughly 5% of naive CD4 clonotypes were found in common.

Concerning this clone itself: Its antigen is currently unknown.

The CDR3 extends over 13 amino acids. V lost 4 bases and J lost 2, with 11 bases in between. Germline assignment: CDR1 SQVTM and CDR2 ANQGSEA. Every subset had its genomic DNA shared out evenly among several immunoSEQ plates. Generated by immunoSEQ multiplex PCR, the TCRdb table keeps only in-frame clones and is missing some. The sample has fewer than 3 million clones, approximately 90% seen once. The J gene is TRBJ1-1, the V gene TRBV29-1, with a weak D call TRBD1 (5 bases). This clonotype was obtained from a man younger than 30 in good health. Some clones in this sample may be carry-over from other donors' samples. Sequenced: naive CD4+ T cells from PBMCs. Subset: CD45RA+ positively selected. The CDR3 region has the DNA TGCAGCGTTGGGGGACTGAGCAACACTGAAGCTTTCTTT. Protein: CSVGGLSNTEAFF.